The 14 T cell receptor beta chains given below trace back to one sample, sequenced in a study of T cell responses to AZD1222 COVID-19 vaccine. TCRdb keeps only in-frame clones here, not all; method: immunoSEQ multiplex PCR. The data hold tens of thousands of clones, with 89% observed a single time. The material was peripheral blood, obtained 28 days after the second AZD1222 dose. The receptor set was obtained from an adult who received the AZD1222 COVID-19 vaccine.

The chain links TRBV7-2 to TRBJ2-2, with TRBD2 matching over 8 bases. J gave up 5 bases and V 1 base, and 3 bases lay outside the gene matches. Germline lookup yields CDR1 SGHTA and CDR2 FQGNSA. CDR3 length equals 15 residues. The CDR3 here is CASSLGGTRTGELFF. Written as DNA, the CDR3 is TGTGCCAGCAGCTTAGGAGGGACTAGGACCGGGGAGCTGTTTTTT.

The rearrangement joins TRBV7-3 to TRBJ2-3, with TRBD2 as a possible D gene (6 bases). The CDR3 covers 15 residues. Germline CDR1 is SGHTA and CDR2 is FQGTGA. V was pared by 5 bases and J by 0 bases, with 12 bases between. Here the CDR3 DNA reads TGTGCCAGCAGCCCCTGGGCGGGGAGCACAGATACGCAGTATTTT. This sequence encodes CASSPWAGSTDTQYF.

V is TRBV28 and J is TRBJ1-2; no clear D. Per the germline V gene, CDR1 is MDHEN and CDR2 is SYDVKM. Trimming stripped 1 base from V and 10 bases from J, with 7 bases between. The CDR3 loop spans 11 amino acids. The CDR3 bases are TGTGCCAGCAGTTTATCTTTCTACTACACCTTC. Its translation is CASSLSFYYTF.

The CDR3 DNA sequence: TGTGCCAGCAGCCTAAGACAGGGTAGCTACAATGAGCAGTTCTTC. It specifies CASSLRQGSYNEQFF. The chain couples TRBV7-2 to TRBJ2-1; 7 positions agree with TRBD1. Germline-derived CDR1 and CDR2 are SGHTA and FQGNSA. V lost 5 bases to trimming and J lost 3 bases; unmatched junction nucleotides: 7. The CDR3 sequence is 15 residues long.

This chain links TRBV7-2 with TRBJ2-1; D gene unclear. V lost 5 bases and J lost 16, with 15 bases in between. The CDR3 is 11 residues long. CDR1 is SGHTA, CDR2 FQGNSA, per germline. CDR3: CASSPTTTSFF. In DNA, the CDR3 is TGTGCCAGCAGCCCCACTACCACTTCCTTCTTC.

This chain links TRBV19 with TRBJ2-4; D possibly uses TRBD1 or TRBD2 (5 bases each). CDR1 and CDR2 (germline): LNHDA, SQIVND (reference sequence). V lost 4 bases and J 10 bases, leaving 14 bases between the germline ends. The CDR3 has 13 residues. The DNA for the CDR3 is TGTGCCAGTAGTACGGGGCCTAAGGGAATTCAGTACTTC. Amino acid sequence: CASSTGPKGIQYF.

The CDR3 bases are TGTGCCAGAAGCACGGGGGAGGGTTTTCTTCGCGGGTGGAATCAGCCCCAGCATTTT. It specifies CARSTGEGFLRGWNQPQHF. The V call is TRBV5-3, the J call TRBJ1-5; TRBD1 might be the D (5 bases). TRBV5-3 has ORF status, its function being uncertain. The length of the CDR3 is 19 residues. The germline V and J ends were trimmed by 4 bases and 4 bases, with 27 bases remaining between them.

The rearrangement joins TRBV20-1 to TRBJ2-1, with 10 bases identical to TRBD2. The J segment lost 1 base and the V segment lost 3 bases, leaving 3 bases of the junction unmatched. CDR3 length equals 15 residues. Germline V lookup: CDR1 DFQATT, CDR2 SNEGSKA (reference sequence). The CDR3 here is CSASPSGSSYNEQFF. DNA of the CDR3: TGCAGTGCTAGTCCTAGCGGGAGTTCCTACAATGAGCAGTTCTTC.

V gene TRBV2 combines with J gene TRBJ1-2; 7 positions agree with TRBD1. J gave up 4 bases and V 1 base, and 6 bases lay outside the gene matches. Looked up from germline, CDR1 is SNHLY and CDR2 is FYNNEI. The CDR3 has 15 amino acids. The chain's CDR3 is CASSEGGTALYGYTF. The CDR3 region has the DNA TGTGCCAGCAGTGAAGGAGGGACAGCCCTCTATGGCTACACCTTC.

The V call is TRBV7-3, the J call TRBJ2-5, with D possibly being TRBD2 (5 bases). The CDR3 contains 14 residues. Trimming shortened V by 5 bases and J by 5 bases, and 15 bases separated the two germline ends. Germline V CDR1 and CDR2: SGHTA, FQGTGA. The CDR3, as DNA: TGTGCCAGCAGCCCTACGGGGTTCCGGGAGACCCAGTACTTC. Its protein is CASSPTGFRETQYF.

The J gene is TRBJ1-1, the V gene TRBV30; a possible D gene is TRBD1 (5 bases). The CDR3 sequence is 12 residues long. The germline V gene encodes CDR1 GTSNPN and CDR2 SVGIG (reference sequence). V dropped 0 bases and J dropped 4 bases, with 6 bases sitting between them. DNA for the CDR3: TGTGCCTGGAGTGTGGGGGGCACTGAAGCTTTCTTT. Translated: CAWSVGGTEAFF. The variable domain in full, completed from reference TRBV30 and TRBJ1-1, reads SQTIHQWPATLVQPVGSPLSLECTVEGTSNPNLYWYRQAAGRGLQLLFYSVGIGQISSEVPQNLSASRPQDRQFILSSKKLLLSDSGFYLCAWSVGGTEAFFGQGTRLTVV.

V is TRBV6-2 or TRBV6-3 and J is TRBJ2-2; D remains ambiguous. CDR1 and CDR2 (germline): MNHEY, SVGEGT. Between the trimmed V and J ends, which lost 4 bases and 7 bases, there was a span of 13 bases. This CDR3 is built from 14 residues. In nucleotides, the CDR3 is TGTGCCAGCAGTTTTCCAAAACCCAGCGGGGAGCTGTTTTTT. Translation gives CASSFPKPSGELFF.

This sequence joins TRBV23-1 and TRBJ2-7; a possible D gene is TRBD2 (8 bases). TRBV23-1 is designated an ORF whose function remains uncertain. Trimming took off 8 bases at V and 2 bases at J, with 22 bases between the two ends. The CDR3 is made up of 16 amino acids. This CDR3 reads CASEEGAGGPAYEQYF. CDR3 sequence (DNA): TGCGCCAGCGAGGAGGGGGCGGGGGGCCCTGCCTACGAGCAGTACTTC.

This clone came up a few times. A read error may produce the germline difference seen at one junction end. The chain joins TRBV2 to TRBJ2-7; a weak D match, TRBD1 (6 bases). From germline, CDR1 is SNHLY and CDR2 FYNNEI. This CDR3 comprises 12 residues. CDR3 amino acids: CASSVLQGPPHF. CDR3 nucleotides: TGTGCCAGCAGTGTTTTGCAGGGGCCCCCCCACTTC.